This TCR beta chain was recovered during a study of shared clonotypes between healthy human individuals. Study background: Used for every donor were three CD4 naive, three CD4 memory, two CD8 naive and one CD8 memory plate. General study findings and limits: Unshared clonotypes carried lower generation probabilities than those common to all four donors.

CD8 memory was a combination of CD45RO+ cells and CCR7-negative CD45RA+ TemRA cells. The data were produced by immunoSEQ multiplex PCR, yet TCRdb's version contains in-frame clones alone and is incomplete. In the table there are approximately 640,000 clones, about 92% of which are singletons. Trimming pared 8 bases from V and 4 bases from J, leaving 6 bases between. The CDR3 has 12 amino acids. Germline CDR1 and CDR2: MNHNS and SASEGT. In regard to this clone: The antigen remains undetermined. This CDR3 is also generated by other DNA sequences in the sample.

Sequencing was done on a sample of memory CD8+ T cells from PBMCs. Specified subset: CD45RO+ cells pooled with CCR7-negative TemRA cells. The TCR was taken from a man in his late teens or twenties in good health. Some clones in this sample may be carry-over from other donors' samples. The chain links TRBV6-1 to TRBJ2-6; the D is unclear. The CDR3 here is CASLQGANVLTF. The CDR3 DNA reads as TGTGCCAGCCTCCAGGGGGCCAACGTCCTGACTTTC.